These 18 T cell receptor beta chains were sequenced from one sample in a study of regulatory T cells in long-lasting Graves disease. HTBI primers from iRepertoire and Arm-PCR of CDR3 regions yielded the TCR beta libraries. TCRdb ran MiXCR on the multiplex PCR reads and lists one entry per CDR3 protein. The sample records 310,000 or so distinct CDR3 sequences, about 20% being singletons. This sample's time point: persistent/refractory GD, antithyroid drugs over 5 years with positive TRAb. PBMCs provided the RNA from which the TCR library was made. The specimen comprised peripheral blood mononuclear cells (PBMCs), sampled when the disease was refractory, from a patient treated with antithyroid drugs. These receptors all come from a female donor with Graves disease.

In this sample, this clonotype turned up many times. The CDR3 DNA is TGTGCCAGCAGTGAAGAACGGACTAATTCACCCCTCCACTTT. Its translation is CASSEERTNSPLHF. The genes are TRBV2 and TRBJ1-6; D is undetermined. The ends were cut back, 1 base at V and 6 bases at J, with 7 bases in the middle. This CDR3 is built from 14 residues. In germline, CDR1 is SNHLY, CDR2 FYNNEI.

On this clonotype: Here the CDR3 omits its conserved ending phenylalanine or tryptophan, so a read error is the likely source. The chain recombines TRBV29-1 with TRBJ1-5, with 7 bases that match TRBD1. Germline V gene data show CDR1 as SQVTM and CDR2 as ANQGSEA. The CDR3 runs 15 residues. Trimming at V came to 5 bases and at J to 7 bases, leaving 14 bases not matched to a gene. In DNA, the CDR3 is TGCAGCGTTTCGCGTGGAGGGGGCGAGGGACAGCCCCAGCATTCT. Translated: CSVSRGGGEGQPQHS.

Note on this clonotype: This sequence may be a read error, since a much larger clone differs from it by one base. The V and J genes are TRBV6-1 and TRBJ1-2; D might be TRBD1 (5 bases). Germline V gene sequence: CDR1 MNHNS, CDR2 SASEGT. V gave up 7 bases and J gave up 5 bases, with 20 bases separating them. CDR3 length: 15 amino acids. This chain's CDR3 is CASTRWGGWDYGYTF. Written as DNA, the CDR3 is TGTGCCAGCACCCGGTGGGGGGGATGGGATTATGGCTACACCTTC.

This clonotype was seen at least ten times. V is TRBV7-2 and J is TRBJ2-5, with TRBD1 matching 8 bases. The germline CDR1 and CDR2 sequences are SGHTA and FQGNSA. CDR3 length: 14 amino acids. The V gene end was trimmed by 3 bases and the J gene end by 3 bases; junction bases not matched to a gene: 3. DNA of the CDR3: TGTGCCAGCAGCTTCCCGGACAGGGAAGAGACCCAGTACTTC. Its protein product is CASSFPDREETQYF.

Comment on this clonotype: This sequence may be a read error, since a much larger clone differs from it by one base. The chain recombines TRBV28 with TRBJ2-5, with 7 positions matching TRBD1. Germline loops: CDR1 MDHEN, CDR2 SYDVKM. V was pared by 5 bases and J by 6 bases, with 12 bases of the junction left unmatched. There are 15 residues in the CDR3. The CDR3 sequence: CASSPPETGMKTQYF. DNA of the CDR3: TGTGCCAGCAGTCCCCCCGAGACAGGGATGAAGACCCAGTACTTC.

This clonotype was detected many times. The chain couples TRBV28 to TRBJ1-6; no reliable D call. In germline, CDR1 is MDHEN, CDR2 SYDVKM. V lost 3 bases and J lost 5, with 11 bases in between. This CDR3 spans 15 amino acids. The CDR3 nucleotides are TGTGCCAGCAGTTTTTGGAATCAGCATAATTCACCCCTCCACTTT. It yields the protein CASSFWNQHNSPLHF. Supplemented by reference TRBV28 and TRBJ1-6, the full variable domain reads DVKVTQSSRYLVKRTGEKVFLECVQDMDHENMFWYRQDPGLGLRLIYFSYDVKMKEKGDIPEGYSVSREKKERFSLILESASTNQTSMYLCASSFWNQHNSPLHFGNGTRLTVT.

The chain uses TRBV29-1 and TRBJ1-3; D gene unclear. The germline gives CDR1 SQVTM, CDR2 ANQGSEA. This CDR3 has 12 residues. Trimming took 8 bases from V and 4 from J, leaving 12 bases between them. In nucleotides, the CDR3 is TGCAGCACCCGTGGTTTGGGAAACACCATATATTTT. This sequence encodes CSTRGLGNTIYF. The entire variable domain, with the rest obtained from reference TRBV29-1 and TRBJ1-3, is as follows: SAVISQKPSRDICQRGTSLTIQCQVDSQVTMMFWYRQQPGQSLTLIATANQGSEATYESGFVIDKFPISRPNLTFSTLTVSNMSPEDSSIYLCSTRGLGNTIYFGEGSWLTVV.

This clonotype was counted ten times or more. For the CDR3, the DNA is TGTGCCAGCAGTGCCCCAGGACACGTCTACGAGCAGTACTTC. Translating it yields CASSAPGHVYEQYF. This chain connects TRBV2 to TRBJ2-7; the D gene is possibly TRBD1 (5 bases). From germline, CDR1 is SNHLY and CDR2 FYNNEI. The ends were cut back, 4 bases at V and 3 bases at J, with 13 bases in the middle. This CDR3 spans 14 amino acids.

This clonotype was counted between two and nine times. The rearrangement links TRBV29-1 to TRBJ2-7, with D perhaps being TRBD1 or TRBD2 (5 bases each). Per germline, CDR1 SQVTM and CDR2 ANQGSEA. V was trimmed by 4 bases and J by 0 bases, leaving 34 bases between them. The CDR3 consists of 21 residues. This CDR3 is CSVGTRVGTPSPPYSSYEQYF. DNA for the CDR3: TGCAGCGTTGGGACCCGCGTCGGGACCCCCTCGCCTCCGTATAGCTCCTACGAGCAGTACTTC.

In its sample, this clonotype was seen a few times. The gene calls are TRBV6-1 and TRBJ2-7; 10 nucleotides line up with TRBD2. There are 14 residues in the CDR3. The germline V gene has CDR1 MNHNS and CDR2 SASEGT. With V trimmed by 10 bases and J by 6 bases, 12 bases remained unmatched. CDR3 sequence (DNA): TGTGCCACCCACCCAGCTAGCGGGAGCCGCGAGCAGTACTTC. It encodes CATHPASGSREQYF.

The chain joins TRBV12-3 or TRBV12-4 to TRBJ1-2; 9 bases are a match to TRBD1. V gave up 5 bases and J gave up 4 bases; unmatched junction bases: 11. CDR3 size: 16 residues. CDR3 protein: CASSPWDREWGYGYTF. Here the CDR3 DNA reads TGTGCCAGCAGTCCCTGGGACAGGGAATGGGGCTATGGCTACACCTTC.

This chain uses TRBV5-1 with TRBJ1-2, with D uncertain. The germline V gene encodes CDR1 SGHRS and CDR2 YFSETQ. V was shortened by 4 bases and J by 3 bases, with 13 bases between the two germline ends. This CDR3 comprises 14 residues. CDR3 loop: CASSRPIGDYGYTF. CDR3 nucleotides: TGCGCCAGCAGCCGACCGATTGGAGACTATGGCTACACCTTC.

Of note for this clonotype: This clone may be a read error of a much larger clone one base away. The chain couples TRBV3-1 to TRBJ2-7, with D unclear. Germline-derived CDR1 and CDR2 are LGHDT and YNNKEL (reference sequence). The CDR3 has 12 amino acids. The CDR3 spells CASSLSSGEPYF. The DNA of the CDR3 is TGTGCCAGCAGCCTCTCTAGTGGCGAGCCGTACTTC.

The chain couples TRBV2 to TRBJ2-7, with TRBD1 as a possible D gene (5 bases). The germline gives CDR1 SNHLY, CDR2 FYNNEI. Trimming stripped 8 bases from V and 1 base from J, with 30 bases between. The CDR3 length is 19 residues. CDR3 loop: CASSPLSLSDTSTSYEQYF. In DNA form, the CDR3 reads TGTGCCAGCTCACCGCTCTCCCTTTCGGACACTTCGACTTCCTACGAGCAGTACTTC. Full variable domain (outside the CDR3, taken from reference TRBV2 and TRBJ2-7): EPEVTQTPSHQVTQMGQEVILRCVPISNHLYFYWYRQILGQKVEFLVSFYNNEISEKSEIFDDQFSVERPDGSNFTLKIRSTKLEDSAMYFCASSPLSLSDTSTSYEQYFGPGTRLTVT.

This clonotype was counted many times. This chain uses TRBV6-5 with TRBJ1-2; TRBD1 matches at 7 bases. Germline V CDR1 and CDR2: MNHEY, SVGAGI. This CDR3 spans 15 amino acids. Unmatched junction bases numbered 1, after V lost 0 bases and J lost 0 bases. CDR3 nucleotides: TGTGCCAGCAGTTACTCGGGACAGCCTAACTATGGCTACACCTTC. Encoded protein: CASSYSGQPNYGYTF.

Ten or more counts support this clonotype. The chain couples TRBV5-5 to TRBJ1-1; D gene ambiguous. Germline CDR1 reads SGHKS; CDR2 reads YYEKEE (reference sequence). The CDR3 sequence is 14 residues long. The V gene lost 1 base and the J gene lost 1 base, with 8 bases spanning the gap. CDR3 residues: CASSLIIGNTEAFF. DNA of the CDR3: TGTGCCAGCAGCTTGATCATCGGGAACACTGAAGCTTTCTTT.

Details on this clonotype: A much larger clone is a single base away; this may be a read error. Likely a read error: the CDR3 ends without its conserved phenylalanine or tryptophan. V and J are TRBV6-1 and TRBJ1-4; possible D gene TRBD1, 5 bases. Deletions cut 10 bases from V and 1 base from J, with 10 bases between. The germline gives CDR1 MNHNS, CDR2 SASEGT. The CDR3 loop spans 13 amino acids. CDR3 coding DNA: TGTGCCAACCCTAGGGGAACTAATGAAAAACTGTTTTAT. Translating gives CANPRGTNEKLFY.

The chain uses TRBV10-3 and TRBJ2-7; 12 nucleotides agree with TRBD2. V lost 10 bases, J lost 3 bases, and 4 bases stayed unmatched. Germline-derived CDR1 and CDR2 are ENHRY and SYGVKD. The CDR3 runs to 13 residues. This CDR3 is CASRTSGNYEQYF. The CDR3 nucleotides read TGTGCCAGCCGGACTAGCGGGAACTACGAGCAGTACTTC.